These 30 T cell receptor beta chains came from one sample sequenced in a study of cytomegalovirus exposure and HLA in healthy donors (TCRdb year 2017). The library was obtained by the immunoSEQ multiplex PCR assay. For the multiplex PCR, a mixture combining 60 forward primers for TCR Vbeta segments and 13 reverse primers for TCR Jbeta segments was used. TCRdb retrieved this table from immuneACCESS and kept in-frame rearrangements only. Not all clones are present; in checked studies, unresolved V genes account for under half, and no reason is known for the remainder. The sample records fewer than 70,000 clones, approximately 71% of which are singletons. The leading ten clones occupy roughly 5.3% of the sample. The source material was PBMCs. Source of these receptors: a man aged 45-65 years in good health and CMV-seronegative.

Sample share makes this clone medium-sized. The rearrangement uses TRBV6-5 and TRBJ1-6; TRBD1 aligns across 7 bases. Unmatched junction bases numbered 7, after V lost 5 bases and J lost 6 bases. This CDR3 contains 15 residues. The germline gives CDR1 MNHEY, CDR2 SVGAGI. CDR3 in DNA: TGTGCCAGCAGTCGGACAGGCGAACTTAATTCACCCCTCCACTTT. Amino acid sequence: CASSRTGELNSPLHF.

This clone came up a few times. The V and J genes are TRBV15 and TRBJ1-5; TRBD1 matches at 7 bases. Germline loops: CDR1 LNHNV, CDR2 YYDKDF (reference sequence). This CDR3 has 17 amino acids. Losses at the gene ends were 6 bases for V and 0 bases for J; bases not matched to a gene: 11. The CDR3 loop is CATRAFPGQFSNQPQHF. CDR3 in DNA: TGTGCCACCAGGGCCTTTCCGGGACAGTTTAGCAATCAGCCCCAGCATTTT.

The rearrangement joins TRBV7-9 to TRBJ1-1; 7 bases match TRBD1. This CDR3 comprises 14 residues. Germline trimming cut 5 bases from V and 0 bases from J; bases unmatched to any gene: 3. Per the germline V gene, CDR1 is SEHNR and CDR2 is FQNEAQ (reference sequence). CDR3 amino acids: CASSRTGLNTEAFF. The CDR3 DNA reads as TGTGCCAGCAGCAGGACAGGCCTGAACACTGAAGCTTTCTTT.

The genes are TRBV4-2 and TRBJ2-3; 13 nucleotides line up with TRBD2. The CDR3 totals 18 residues. The junction had 7 bases not matched to a gene; V was cut back by 4 bases and J by 0 bases. The V gene's germline CDR1 is LGHNA and CDR2 YNFKEQ. CDR3: CASSLGLAGVTSTDTQYF. In DNA, the CDR3 is TGTGCCAGCAGCCTCGGACTAGCGGGAGTGACTAGCACAGATACGCAGTATTTT.

Regarding this clone: An end of the junction does not agree with germline; a read error may underlie this. The rearrangement uses TRBV7-7 and TRBJ1-3, with TRBD1 as a possible D gene (5 bases). This CDR3 has 14 residues. The germline V gene encodes CDR1 SSHAT and CDR2 FNYEAQ (reference sequence). The CDR3: CASSQGQAGNTIYF. The CDR3 DNA follows: TGTGCTAGCAGCCAAGGACAAGCTGGAAACACCATATATTTT.

The chain recombines TRBV7-9 with TRBJ2-1; a weak D match, TRBD1 (5 bases). This CDR3 spans 16 amino acids. The V and J ends lost 0 bases and 0 bases respectively, with 9 bases between them. CDR1 and CDR2 (germline): SEHNR, FQNEAQ (reference sequence). The CDR3 spells CASSLADISSYNEQFF. The CDR3 nucleotides read TGTGCCAGCAGCTTAGCGGACATCTCCTCCTACAATGAGCAGTTCTTC.

This clone was recorded at least ten times. The V and J genes are TRBV4-1 and TRBJ1-1, with D tentatively TRBD1 (5 bases). The CDR3 has 16 amino acids. Trimming shortened V by 4 bases and J by 0 bases, and 15 bases separated the two germline ends. Germline-derived CDR1 and CDR2 are MGHRA and YSYEKL. CDR3 in amino acids: CASSRVGGQVNTEAFF. CDR3 nucleotides: TGCGCCAGCAGCCGTGTCGGGGGTCAAGTGAACACTGAAGCTTTCTTT.

This clone was seen a few times. CDR3: CASRDRGDHEQFF. DNA for the CDR3: TGTGCCAGCCGGGACAGGGGAGATCATGAGCAGTTCTTC. The chain links TRBV11-1 to TRBJ2-1, with 10 bases fitting TRBD1. The ends lost 8 bases at V and 8 bases at J; junction bases unmatched: 6. The CDR3 has 13 residues. Per the germline V gene, CDR1 is SGHAT and CDR2 is FQDESV (reference sequence). Using reference TRBV11-1 and TRBJ2-1 for the parts outside the CDR3, the full variable domain is EAEVAQSPRYKITEKSQAVAFWCDPISGHATLYWYRQILGQGPELLVQFQDESVVDDSQLPKDRFSAERLKGVDSTLKIQPAELGDSAMYLCASRDRGDHEQFFGPGTRLTVL.

The gene calls are TRBV4-1 and TRBJ2-1, with TRBD2 as a possible D gene (6 bases). This CDR3 is built from 15 residues. Per germline, CDR1 MGHRA and CDR2 YSYEKL. V lost 3 bases to trimming and J lost 3 bases, with 12 bases between them. In DNA form, the CDR3 reads TGCGCCAGCAGCCATGAAATAGCGGACTACAATGAGCAGTTCTTC. This encodes CASSHEIADYNEQFF.

V gene TRBV6-1 combines with J gene TRBJ1-5; 9 bases are a match to TRBD1. Trimming cost V 6 bases and J 5 bases; bases outside gene matches: 8. The germline V gene has CDR1 MNHNS and CDR2 SASEGT. This CDR3 is 15 amino acids long. The CDR3 coding sequence is TGTGCCAGCAGGGACCCAGGGGACAGGGATCAGCCCCAGCATTTT. Protein product: CASRDPGDRDQPQHF.

This sequence joins TRBV25-1 and TRBJ1-2, with TRBD1 as a possible D gene (6 bases). V dropped 4 bases and J dropped 12 bases, with 12 bases sitting between them. The length of the CDR3 is 11 residues. Germline lookup yields CDR1 MGHDK and CDR2 SYGVNS. Written as DNA, the CDR3 is TGTGCCAGCAGTGCTCAGGGGAAGAACACCTTC. Translation gives CASSAQGKNTF.

The CDR3 DNA is TGCAGCGTTCTTCAGGGGGCCGGTGAAGCTTTCTTT. It yields the protein CSVLQGAGEAFF. The rearrangement links TRBV29-1 to TRBJ1-1, with 8 bases aligning to TRBD1. The CDR3 contains 12 residues. Germline V lookup: CDR1 SQVTM, CDR2 ANQGSEA. The V and J ends lost 5 bases and 7 bases, in that order; junction bases with no gene match: 6.

V and J are TRBV9 and TRBJ2-3, with 8 bases that match TRBD2. Trimming took 0 bases from V and 1 from J; bases not matched to a gene: 1. The germline V gene encodes CDR1 SGDLS and CDR2 YYNGEE. The CDR3 extends over 15 amino acids. This chain's CDR3 is CASSVVTSGTDTQYF. The DNA for the CDR3 is TGTGCCAGCAGCGTAGTGACTAGCGGCACAGATACGCAGTATTTT.

The V and J genes are TRBV5-5 and TRBJ2-7; D remains unclear. The V end lost 1 base, the J end lost 7 bases, and 9 bases lay between the germline ends. Germline V gene sequence: CDR1 SGHKS, CDR2 YYEKEE (reference sequence). The CDR3 length is 12 residues. CDR3 sequence: CASSLWAEEQYF. For the CDR3, the DNA is TGTGCCAGCAGCTTGTGGGCAGAGGAGCAGTACTTC.

The chain recombines TRBV11-2 with TRBJ2-2, with TRBD1 matching 9 bases. The CDR3 contains 16 residues. With V trimmed by 4 bases and J by 8 bases, 11 bases remained unmatched. Looked up from germline, CDR1 is SGHAT and CDR2 is FQNNGV. The CDR3 DNA is TGTGCCAGCAGCTCTCCGGGACAGGGAGATTCGGGGGAGCTGTTTTTT. It translates to CASSSPGQGDSGELFF.

This chain links TRBV7-8 with TRBJ2-7; possibly TRBD1 for D (5 bases). Germline CDR1 reads SGHVS; CDR2 reads FQNEAQ. V lost 1 base and J 4 bases, leaving 14 bases between the germline ends. The CDR3 has 15 amino acids. The CDR3 here is CASSLDRQIGYEQYF. For the CDR3, the DNA is TGTGCCAGCAGCTTAGATCGACAGATCGGTTACGAGCAGTACTTC.

This clone was seen more than once but under ten times. The chain recombines TRBV6-1 with TRBJ1-1; no reliable D call. Deletions cut 9 bases from V and 4 bases from J, with 15 bases between. Germline values: CDR1 MNHNS, CDR2 SASEGT. CDR3 length equals 13 residues. In DNA, the CDR3 is TGTGCCAGTTCGATAAAACCTATCACTGAAGCTTTCTTT. It codes for CASSIKPITEAFF.

V is TRBV25-1 and J is TRBJ1-1, with 9 positions matching TRBD1. This CDR3 has 17 amino acids. With 2 bases clipped from V and 7 bases from J, the junction kept 14 bases outside the gene matches. Germline lookup yields CDR1 MGHDK and CDR2 SYGVNS. CDR3 amino acids: CASSELGTGIDLNEAFF. DNA for the CDR3: TGTGCCAGCAGTGAACTGGGGACAGGGATTGACCTTAATGAAGCTTTCTTT.

The chain uses TRBV27 and TRBJ2-7; D may be TRBD1 (5 bases). CDR3 length equals 13 residues. Germline V lookup: CDR1 MNHEY, CDR2 SMNVEV (reference sequence). Trimming took off 4 bases at V and 2 bases at J, with 9 bases between the two ends. In DNA, the CDR3 is TGTGCCAGCAGTTCAATACAGGCCTACGAGCAGTACTTC. It specifies CASSSIQAYEQYF.

This clone appeared a few times. V and J are TRBV6-1 and TRBJ1-2; 9 bases align to TRBD1. Germline V lookup: CDR1 MNHNS, CDR2 SASEGT. Trimming removed 4 bases from V and 8 bases from J; junction bases left unmatched: 14. There are 16 residues in the CDR3. In nucleotides, the CDR3 is TGTGCCAGCAGTGCAACAGACAGGGGGAGGGGGGACGGCTACACCTTC. Translating gives CASSATDRGRGDGYTF.

The gene calls are TRBV19 and TRBJ1-2; no clear D. The CDR3 is 15 residues long. V lost 3 bases to trimming and J lost 0 bases, with 11 bases between them. The germline CDR1 and CDR2 sequences are LNHDA and SQIVND (reference sequence). The CDR3 loop reads CASSMARPSNYGYTF. CDR3 bases: TGTGCCAGTAGTATGGCCAGGCCTTCTAACTATGGCTACACCTTC. The variable domain in full, completed from reference TRBV19 and TRBJ1-2, reads DGGITQSPKYLFRKEGQNVTLSCEQNLNHDAMYWYRQDPGQGLRLIYYSQIVNDFQKGDIAEGYSVSREKKESFPLTVTSAQKNPTAFYLCASSMARPSNYGYTFGSGTRLTVV.

The chain is built from TRBV14 and TRBJ1-1; no clear D. The CDR3 loop spans 13 amino acids. Looked up from germline, CDR1 is SGHDN and CDR2 is FVKESK. Trimming shortened V by 4 bases and J by 1 base, and 7 bases separated the two germline ends. The CDR3 sequence is CASSPSWNTEAFF. The CDR3 DNA reads as TGTGCCAGCAGCCCTTCGTGGAACACTGAAGCTTTCTTT.

This clone has only a few counts. This chain links TRBV7-9 with TRBJ1-3; TRBD1 matches at 9 bases. The CDR3 length is 15 residues. The trim removed 5 bases at V and 5 bases at J, leaving 7 bases unmatched. Germline-derived CDR1 and CDR2 are SEHNR and FQNEAQ (reference sequence). In nucleotides, the CDR3 is TGTGCCAGCAGCCCTGGGACAGGGACAAGAAACACCATATATTTT. Amino acids: CASSPGTGTRNTIYF.

The rearrangement uses TRBV14 and TRBJ1-2, with D possibly matching TRBD1 (6 bases). The germline V gene encodes CDR1 SGHDN and CDR2 FVKESK. Trimming took 3 bases from V and 7 from J, leaving 12 bases between them. There are 13 residues in the CDR3. The CDR3 region has the DNA TGTGCCAGCAGCCACGACAGGTTGGGTGGCTACACCTTC. It specifies CASSHDRLGGYTF.

This clone has just one count. This chain uses TRBV4-2 with TRBJ1-1; D is uncertain. Trimming removed 2 bases from V and 1 base from J, with 5 bases in between. CDR1 LGHNA and CDR2 YNFKEQ come from the germline V gene. This CDR3 has 13 amino acids. The CDR3 sequence: CASSQWANTEAFF. For the CDR3, the DNA is TGTGCCAGCAGCCAATGGGCGAACACTGAAGCTTTCTTT.

This clone appeared a single time. J is TRBJ1-4 and V is TRBV2; D possibly corresponds to TRBD1 (6 bases). The CDR3 has 14 amino acids. Germline loops: CDR1 SNHLY, CDR2 FYNNEI. V was clipped by 4 bases and J by 4 bases, with 10 bases between them. CDR3 DNA sequence: TGTGCCAGCAGTGCTGGCAGGGGTAATGAAAAACTGTTTTTT. Its protein product is CASSAGRGNEKLFF. The whole variable domain, remainder taken from reference TRBV2 and TRBJ1-4, is EPEVTQTPSHQVTQMGQEVILRCVPISNHLYFYWYRQILGQKVEFLVSFYNNEISEKSEIFDDQFSVERPDGSNFTLKIRSTKLEDSAMYFCASSAGRGNEKLFFGSGTQLSVL.

The chain has TRBV5-4 and TRBJ2-2, with 8 bases fitting TRBD2. CDR3 length equals 17 residues. Germline CDR1 reads SGHNT; CDR2 reads YYREEE (reference sequence). J was trimmed by 3 bases and V by 4 bases; bases with no gene match: 11. The chain's CDR3 is CASSREGRGKDTGELFF. For the CDR3, the DNA is TGTGCCAGCAGCCGGGAGGGGCGGGGTAAAGACACCGGGGAGCTGTTTTTT.

CDR3 region: CASGDYGYTF. For the CDR3, the DNA is TGTGCGTCCGGGGACTATGGCTACACCTTC. The chain joins TRBV9 to TRBJ1-2; D is ambiguous. The CDR3 has 10 residues. Germline CDR1 SGDLS, CDR2 YYNGEE.

This clone was observed a few times. The chain is built from TRBV4-2 and TRBJ2-2, with 7 bases identical to TRBD1. Trimming cost V 3 bases and J 5 bases; bases outside gene matches: 3. The CDR3 has 14 amino acids. In germline, CDR1 is LGHNA, CDR2 YNFKEQ. The CDR3 reads CASSQVQGTGELFF. DNA for the CDR3: TGTGCCAGCAGCCAGGTACAGGGGACCGGGGAGCTGTTTTTT.

The count of this clone is one. V gene TRBV6-4 combines with J gene TRBJ2-6; TRBD2 might be the D (6 bases). The V gene lost 0 bases and the J gene lost 3 bases, with 12 bases spanning the gap. CDR3 length: 17 amino acids. Germline values: CDR1 MRHNA, CDR2 SNTAGT. The CDR3 bases are TGTGCCAGCAGTGACTCCGCGGGGCTAGATGGGGCCAACGTCCTGACTTTC. Its translation is CASSDSAGLDGANVLTF.